A single sample gave rise to the 24 T cell receptor beta chains below, sequenced in a study of metastatic and nonmetastatic thyroid tumors. Using MiXCR, TCRdb reanalyzed the PCR reads. The table shows some 26,000 clones, with about 3.9% occurring only once. Thyroid surgery took place with no prior treatment in any patient. Sample: blood. These receptors came from a male donor with papillary thyroid cancer or a benign thyroid nodule (not recorded which). Some clones in this sample may be carry-over from other donors' samples.

About this clone itself: It may be a read error: a sequence one base away is much more abundant. The V gene is TRBV20-1, the J gene TRBJ1-2; 7 positions match TRBD1. J lost 7 bases, V lost 7 bases, and 12 bases had no gene match. CDR3 length: 13 residues. Per the germline V gene, CDR1 is DFQATT and CDR2 is SNEGSKA (reference sequence). The CDR3 here is CSVKTGCSAGYTF. The CDR3 nucleotides are TGCAGTGTTAAGACAGGGTGCTCTGCTGGCTACACCTTC.

This clone was seen ten or more times. The sample has other DNA sequences that encode this CDR3 too. V gene TRBV6-1 combines with J gene TRBJ2-7, with 11 nucleotides matching TRBD2. Germline V gene data show CDR1 as MNHNS and CDR2 as SASEGT. This CDR3 contains 15 residues. J gave up 5 bases and V 4 bases, and 7 bases lay outside the gene matches. Here the CDR3 DNA reads TGTGCCAGCAGTGCCACTAGCGGGAGTGGTGACGAGCAGTACTTC. As protein: CASSATSGSGDEQYF.

This clone is medium-sized within its sample. The rearrangement joins TRBV28 to TRBJ1-6; no definite D call. The CDR3 spans 12 residues. Deletions cut 6 bases from V and 8 bases from J, with 8 bases between. Germline V gene sequence: CDR1 MDHEN, CDR2 SYDVKM. CDR3 region: CASSLMDSPLHF. As DNA, the CDR3 is TGTGCCAGCAGCTTGATGGATTCACCCCTCCACTTT.

The chain is built from TRBV6-2 or TRBV6-3 and TRBJ1-2; D is ambiguous. CDR3 length: 17 amino acids. The V end lost 2 bases, the J end lost 0 bases, and 16 bases lay between the germline ends. Germline assignment: CDR1 MNHEY and CDR2 SVGEGT. CDR3 sequence: CASSYGVQRSANYGYTF. The CDR3, as DNA: TGTGCCAGCAGTTACGGAGTACAGCGGTCGGCTAACTATGGCTACACCTTC.

The chain couples TRBV12-3 or TRBV12-4 to TRBJ1-5; the match to TRBD1 covers 7 bases. This CDR3 spans 15 amino acids. Germline trimming cut 6 bases from V and 5 bases from J; bases unmatched to any gene: 10. CDR3 nucleotides: TGTGCCAGCAGATCCGACAGGGAGTTCGATCAGCCCCAGCATTTT. Protein sequence: CASRSDREFDQPQHF.

This clone has more than one count but fewer than ten. The V call is TRBV7-9, the J call TRBJ1-1; 8 bases are a match to TRBD1. Germline assignment: CDR1 SEHNR and CDR2 FQNEAQ (reference sequence). The CDR3 consists of 13 residues. V shed 8 bases, J shed 1 base, and the junction held 3 bases outside the gene matches. CDR3 loop: CASEGQANTEAFF. The CDR3 DNA follows: TGTGCCAGCGAGGGACAGGCGAACACTGAAGCTTTCTTT.

Relative to its sample, this clone is medium-sized. A read error may account for a junction end that differs from germline. This sequence joins TRBV6-1 and TRBJ1-3; D is ambiguous. CDR1 and CDR2 from the germline V gene are MNHNS and SASEGT. The CDR3 length is 9 residues. CDR3 in amino acids: CASSRTPPF. CDR3 nucleotide sequence: TGTGCCAGCAGTCGTACACCCCCTTTT.

This clone was seen at least ten times. The chain couples TRBV20-1 to TRBJ2-2, with 8 bases fitting TRBD2. Germline V gene data show CDR1 as DFQATT and CDR2 as SNEGSKA (reference sequence). The CDR3 covers 16 residues. Trimming took 1 base from V and 6 from J; bases not matched to a gene: 10. The CDR3 region has the DNA TGCAGTGCTAGAGGGGGTCCAGCGGGAGCCGCCGGGGAGCTGTTTTTT. It encodes CSARGGPAGAAGELFF.

The chain recombines TRBV29-1 with TRBJ2-1; TRBD2 aligns across 7 bases. CDR1 and CDR2 (germline): SQVTM, ANQGSEA. V shed 7 bases, J shed 12 bases, and the junction held 9 bases outside the gene matches. The CDR3 consists of 11 residues. CDR3 sequence: CSGGGGKGQFF. CDR3 nucleotides: TGCAGCGGGGGGGGGGGGAAGGGGCAGTTCTTC.

The chain links TRBV28 to TRBJ2-3; D is perhaps TRBD1 or TRBD2 (6 bases each). CDR3 length: 16 amino acids. The germline gives CDR1 MDHEN, CDR2 SYDVKM. The V end was cut by 3 bases, the J end by 0 bases, with 13 bases between. The CDR3 DNA is TGTGCCAGCAGTTTTCCAGGGGCGGGGAGCACAGATACGCAGTATTTT. It is translated as CASSFPGAGSTDTQYF.

This clone appeared many times. The rearrangement uses TRBV6-1 and TRBJ2-5, with 7 bases lining up with TRBD2. CDR1 MNHNS and CDR2 SASEGT come from the germline V gene. This CDR3 region has 13 residues. Trimming cost V 5 bases and J 7 bases; bases outside gene matches: 7. Here the CDR3 reads CASSSGGFGTQYF. The CDR3 bases are TGTGCCAGCAGTTCGGGGGGATTTGGGACCCAGTACTTC.

Sample share makes this clone medium-sized. This sequence joins TRBV12-3 or TRBV12-4 and TRBJ2-3, with TRBD2 identical over 7 bases. CDR3 length: 17 amino acids. V lost 8 bases to trimming and J lost 1 base; unmatched junction nucleotides: 15. For the CDR3, the DNA is TGTGCCAGCGCAATTGTGGGCGGGAGATGGCGCACAGATACGCAGTATTTT. This translates into CASAIVGGRWRTDTQYF.

This clone was counted a few times. The genes are TRBV5-1 and TRBJ1-2, with D tentatively TRBD1 (5 bases). CDR1 is SGHRS, CDR2 YFSETQ, per germline. The CDR3 has 14 amino acids. Trimming took 0 bases from V and 4 from J, leaving 10 bases between them. CDR3 sequence (DNA): TGCGCCAGCAGCTTGGAACAGGAGGGCTATGGCTACACCTTC. It specifies CASSLEQEGYGYTF.

This clone was counted a few times. CDR3 amino acids: CASTAGPEEWEGSYGYTF. The CDR3, as DNA: TGTGCCAGCACCGCGGGACCGGAGGAATGGGAGGGAAGTTATGGCTACACCTTC. V gene TRBV12-3 or TRBV12-4 combines with J gene TRBJ1-2, with D possibly matching TRBD1 (5 bases). This CDR3 region has 18 residues. V was pared by 7 bases and J by 5 bases, with 29 bases between.

This clone came up a few times. The chain joins TRBV2 to TRBJ2-6; perhaps TRBD1 as D (5 bases). The germline V gene has CDR1 SNHLY and CDR2 FYNNEI. With 6 bases removed from V and 7 bases from J, the gap between germline ends came to 7 bases. This CDR3 has 12 residues. CDR3: CASRDTANVLTF. The CDR3 DNA sequence: TGTGCCAGCAGGGACACAGCCAACGTCCTGACTTTC.

Comment on this clone: Germline is not matched at one junction end, which may reflect a read error. The CDR3, as DNA: TGTGCCAGCAGGCCGTCAGAAATCTATGGATACGCCTTC. Amino acid sequence: CASRPSEIYGYAF. The J gene is TRBJ1-2, the V gene TRBV28; D gene uncertain. CDR1 is MDHEN, CDR2 SYDVKM, per germline. This CDR3 is built from 13 residues.

This clone was seen ten or more times. The CDR3 spells CASSLDRTSTDTQYF. The CDR3 DNA sequence: TGTGCCAGCAGCTTAGACAGGACTAGCACAGATACGCAGTATTTT. The chain is built from TRBV7-2 and TRBJ2-3, with D perhaps TRBD1 or TRBD2 (5 bases each). This CDR3 is 15 amino acids long. The V end lost 1 base, the J end lost 0 bases, and 8 bases lay between the germline ends. The V gene's germline CDR1 is SGHTA and CDR2 FQGNSA.

This clone was found a few times. No DNA is shown, since the ends of the CDR3 on it are uncertain; the CDR3 is the one TCRdb lists. The genes are TRBV6-1 and TRBJ1-5; the table's D gene call, TRBD1, was not cross checked with the DNA. Germline V gives CDR1 MNHNS, CDR2 SASEGT. The CDR3 totals 22 residues, both ends included. The CDR3 sequence is CASRRGYQETQYFGPGGQPQHF.

In its sample, this clone was seen many times. A much larger clonotype is one base distant, so this may be a read error. The same CDR3 can be traced to other DNA sequences in this sample. The rearrangement links TRBV30 to TRBJ1-6; D is uncertain. This CDR3 comprises 13 residues. Germline CDR1 and CDR2: GTSNPN and SVGIG (reference sequence). Trimming cost V 1 base and J 7 bases, with 8 bases left between them. CDR3: CAWSEGLNSPLHF. The CDR3 nucleotides read TGTGCCTGGAGTGAAGGGCTGAATTCACCCCTCCACTTT.

This clone was counted only a few times. The rearrangement joins TRBV19 to TRBJ2-7; 7 bases match TRBD2. V dropped 3 bases and J dropped 2; count of bases not matched to a gene: 7. The CDR3 extends over 15 amino acids. Germline assignment: CDR1 LNHDA and CDR2 SQIVND (reference sequence). The CDR3 nucleotides read TGTGCCAGTAGTATTGGTCTAGCGGCTCCCTACGAGCAGTACTTC. This codes for CASSIGLAAPYEQYF.

This clone turned up a few times. This rearrangement joins TRBV24-1 to TRBJ1-4, with 7 bases identical to TRBD1. With V trimmed by 4 bases and J by 4 bases, 8 bases remained unmatched. CDR1 and CDR2 (germline): KGHDR, SFDVKD. The CDR3 spans 16 residues. This CDR3 reads CATSEGGAGGNEKLFF. The CDR3 DNA sequence: TGTGCCACCAGTGAAGGGGGCGCCGGGGGTAATGAAAAACTGTTTTTT.

This clone ranks as medium-sized. This sequence joins TRBV6-2 or TRBV6-3 and TRBJ2-7; TRBD1 matches at 10 bases. The germline V gene encodes CDR1 MNHEY and CDR2 SVGEGT. Losses at the gene ends were 8 bases for V and 4 bases for J; bases not matched to a gene: 5. CDR3 length: 13 residues. The CDR3 DNA reads as TGTGCCAGCCGGGACAGGGGCCTTTACGAGCAGTACTTC. Amino acid sequence: CASRDRGLYEQYF.

This clone was seen a few times. The genes are TRBV24-1 and TRBJ2-5; D unresolved. The germline V and J ends were trimmed by 6 bases and 5 bases, with 21 bases remaining between them. The germline V gene encodes CDR1 KGHDR and CDR2 SFDVKD. The CDR3 runs to 16 residues. The CDR3 DNA reads TGTGCCACCAGTTATCCCCAACCTGACATAAGGGAGACCCAGTACTTC. It specifies CATSYPQPDIRETQYF.

This chain links TRBV30 with TRBJ2-7; 8 bases line up with TRBD1. V shed 0 bases and J 4 bases; nucleotides not matched to a gene: 8. Germline V gene data show CDR1 as GTSNPN and CDR2 as SVGIG (reference sequence). The CDR3 contains 15 residues. The CDR3: CAWSVVGQGAYEQYF. The CDR3 region has the DNA TGTGCCTGGAGTGTTGTTGGGCAGGGGGCTTACGAGCAGTACTTC.